The 14 T cell receptor beta chains presented below share a single source sample, sequenced in a study of low-dose radiotherapy and immunotherapy resistance in tumors. Regarding time point: after trial treatment. The treatment was: LDRT plus nivolumab, ipilimumab, low-dose cyclophosphamide and aspirin (RACIN trial). First-strand cDNA used TRAV- and TRBV-specific primers, covering alpha and beta chains. TCR amplification involved 20 PCR cycles with a constant-region primer and V-primer adapter. MiXCR was run by TCRdb on the reads, yielding one entry per CDR3 protein. This sample has around 60,000 distinct CDR3 sequences, with under 30% found just once. The specimen was PBMCs, collected after low-dose radiotherapy plus immunotherapy. All receptors come from a male donor with prostate cancer.

This clonotype was seen repeatedly, ten times or more. The chain recombines TRBV29-1 with TRBJ2-5, with D perhaps TRBD2 (5 bases). The CDR3 sequence is 16 residues long. Trimming took off 3 bases at V and 0 bases at J, with 17 bases between the two ends. In germline, CDR1 is SQVTM, CDR2 ANQGSEA. The CDR3 nucleotides are TGCAGCGTTGACGGGATGGGCGGAAGGTACCAAGAGACCCAGTACTTC. As protein: CSVDGMGGRYQETQYF. Full variable domain (remainder filled in from reference TRBV29-1 and TRBJ2-5): SAVISQKPSRDICQRGTSLTIQCQVDSQVTMMFWYRQQPGQSLTLIATANQGSEATYESGFVIDKFPISRPNLTFSTLTVSNMSPEDSSIYLCSVDGMGGRYQETQYFGPGTRLLVL.

This clonotype was seen a few times. This probably arose from a read error, given a far larger clone one base away. The chain links TRBV24-1 to TRBJ2-5; D gene unclear. The DNA end lines up better with TRBJ2-7; the J call may be wrong. CDR1 and CDR2 from the germline V gene are KGHDR and SFDVKD. The CDR3 is 11 amino acids. The CDR3 nucleotides are TGTGCCACCAGCAGGATAGACGAGCAGTACTTC. Translated: CATSRIDEQYF.

This clonotype occurred many times. The chain employs TRBV25-1 and TRBJ2-1, with unresolved D. The germline gives CDR1 MGHDK, CDR2 SYGVNS. V was pared by 11 bases and J by 13 bases, with 27 bases between. The length of the CDR3 is 14 residues. The chain's CDR3 is CAGRVGRVEVGQFF. CDR3 DNA: TGTGCCGGACGAGTGGGCCGCGTAGAAGTAGGTCAGTTCTTC.

The V call is TRBV18, the J call TRBJ2-7, with TRBD2 matching 8 bases. The CDR3 covers 14 residues. Germline CDR1 KGHSH, CDR2 LQKENI. The V segment lost 3 bases and the J segment 3 bases; nucleotides outside the gene matches: 4. In nucleotides, the CDR3 is TGTGCCAGCTCACCCGAGACTAGCGACTACGAGCAGTACTTC. Its protein is CASSPETSDYEQYF.

This clonotype has a count of ten or more. The chain joins TRBV5-1 to TRBJ1-4; TRBD1 aligns across 9 bases. CDR3 length equals 15 residues. Germline V lookup: CDR1 SGHRS, CDR2 YFSETQ. V shed 1 base, J shed 7 bases, and the junction held 5 bases outside the gene matches. In nucleotides, the CDR3 is TGCGCCAGCAGCTTGACAGGACAGGGGAGTGAAAAACTGTTTTTT. Its protein product is CASSLTGQGSEKLFF.

This chain uses TRBV2 with TRBJ2-1, with 8 bases matching TRBD2. The CDR3 is 14 amino acids. Germline V gene lookup returns CDR1 SNHLY and CDR2 FYNNEI. Germline trimming cut 4 bases from V and 10 bases from J; bases unmatched to any gene: 9. Written as DNA, the CDR3 is TGTGCCAGCAGTGGAAGTAGCGGGGTGGGGGAGCAGTTCTTC. This translates into CASSGSSGVGEQFF.

This clonotype has just a few counts. This rearrangement joins TRBV5-4 to TRBJ2-7; no definite D call. V dropped 2 bases and J dropped 3 bases, with 9 bases sitting between them. Germline loops: CDR1 SGHNT, CDR2 YYREEE (reference sequence). The length of the CDR3 is 13 residues. In nucleotides, the CDR3 is TGTGCCAGCAGCTTCGTCGGCGGCTACGAGCAGTACTTC. Its protein product is CASSFVGGYEQYF.

This clonotype was observed many times. This chain uses TRBV20-1 with TRBJ2-5; D not certain. The CDR3 is made up of 12 amino acids. Per the germline V gene, CDR1 is DFQATT and CDR2 is SNEGSKA (reference sequence). Trimming pared 4 bases from V and 5 bases from J, leaving 11 bases between. The CDR3 coding sequence is TGCAGTGCTAAGAGACTTCAGGAGACCCAGTACTTC. It yields the protein CSAKRLQETQYF.

Of note for this clonotype: The junction and the germline gene differ at one end; a read error may be behind it. The V call is TRBV2, the J call TRBJ1-2; D is unclear. The CDR3 extends over 12 amino acids. Looked up from germline, CDR1 is SNHLY and CDR2 is FYNNEI. The CDR3 nucleotides are TGTGCCAGCAATGAAGGGAGGAATGGCTACACCTTC. Its protein is CASNEGRNGYTF.

This clonotype was counted at least ten times. The chain employs TRBV2 and TRBJ1-5; D might be TRBD1 (6 bases). Trimming pared 7 bases from V and 0 bases from J, leaving 16 bases between. Looked up from germline, CDR1 is SNHLY and CDR2 is FYNNEI. The CDR3 covers 16 residues. The CDR3 reads CASKVGHGYSNQPQHF. CDR3 sequence (DNA): TGTGCCAGCAAAGTGGGACATGGGTATAGCAATCAGCCCCAGCATTTT.

This clonotype appeared once. A far more abundant clone sits one base away, making this likely a read error. V and J are TRBV11-2 and TRBJ2-1; D possibly corresponds to TRBD1 (5 bases). The CDR3 is 16 amino acids. CDR1 and CDR2 from the germline V gene are SGHAT and FQNNGV. The V gene lost 5 bases and the J gene lost 10 bases, with 24 bases spanning the gap. CDR3 region: CASSPIGRQSSYEQFF. The CDR3, as DNA: TGTGCCAGCAGCCCTATTGGCCGACAGAGCTCCTACGAGCAGTTCTTC.

V and J are TRBV5-4 and TRBJ1-3, with TRBD1 matching over 9 bases. Losses at the gene ends were 4 bases for V and 2 bases for J; bases not matched to a gene: 1. Germline CDR1 SGHNT, CDR2 YYREEE (reference sequence). The CDR3 runs to 14 residues. The CDR3 nucleotides read TGTGCCAGCAGCGACAGGGGGACTGGAAACACCATATATTTT. This codes for CASSDRGTGNTIYF.

In this sample, this clonotype turned up many times. The genes are TRBV11-1 and TRBJ2-6; D not certain. This CDR3 contains 13 residues. V shed 5 bases and J shed 0 bases, with 2 bases lying between them. Germline CDR1 and CDR2: SGHAT and FQDESV (reference sequence). CDR3 in amino acids: CASSASGANVLTF. CDR3 nucleotide sequence: TGTGCCAGCAGCGCCTCTGGGGCCAACGTCCTGACTTTC.

Many counts were recorded for this clonotype. The rearrangement links TRBV19 to TRBJ2-7; 7 positions agree with TRBD2. V shed 11 bases and J 6 bases; nucleotides not matched to a gene: 19. Germline loops: CDR1 LNHDA, CDR2 SQIVND (reference sequence). The CDR3 extends over 15 amino acids. CDR3 amino acids: CAPLRGVSFDGEQYF. DNA of the CDR3: TGTGCCCCCCTACGGGGGGTGAGTTTCGATGGCGAGCAGTACTTC.